What follows are 5 T cell receptor beta chains derived from one specimen sequenced in a study of T-cell reconstitution after alpha-beta-depleted transplantation in children. TCRbeta library preparation incorporated unique molecular identifiers. TCRdb redid the calling of the PCR reads with MiXCR, one entry per CDR3 protein. The sample consists of hundreds of thousands of distinct CDR3 sequences, about 15% of them appearing once. The starting material was PBMCs from the stem cell graft donor, obtained from the stem cell graft. These receptors all stem from a human donor who donated a stem cell graft to a child with acute myeloid leukemia.

This chain links TRBV10-3 with TRBJ2-6; a possible D gene is TRBD2 (6 bases). This CDR3 spans 21 amino acids. Germline CDR1 and CDR2: ENHRY and SYGVKD. V lost 4 bases to trimming and J lost 0 bases, with 25 bases between them. Here the CDR3 reads CAISGPRGSGLYFSGANVLTF. CDR3 sequence (DNA): TGTGCCATCAGTGGGCCGAGGGGCTCGGGACTCTATTTCTCTGGGGCCAACGTCCTGACTTTC.

This clonotype was counted a few times. This chain's CDR3 is CASSHRTGEETQYF. The CDR3 region has the DNA TGCGCCAGCAGCCACCGAACAGGGGAAGAGACCCAGTACTTC. The rearrangement joins TRBV5-1 to TRBJ2-5; 7 bases agree with TRBD1. After removal of 4 bases from V and 3 bases from J, the junction contained 6 bases not matched to a gene. In germline, CDR1 is SGHRS, CDR2 YFSETQ. This CDR3 contains 14 residues.

There are a few counts of this clonotype. The V and J genes are TRBV27 and TRBJ2-7; D perhaps matches TRBD1 (5 bases). Trimming stripped 7 bases from V and 12 bases from J, with 31 bases between. Germline V gives CDR1 MNHEY, CDR2 SMNVEV (reference sequence). The CDR3 extends over 16 amino acids. The CDR3 reads CASIPSNRHAKGDPYV. For the CDR3, the DNA is TGTGCCAGCATTCCAAGTAACAGGCACGCAAAGGGTGATCCGTACGTC.

In its sample, this clonotype was seen many times. The rearrangement links TRBV7-2 to TRBJ1-1; D may be TRBD1 (5 bases). Trimming cost V 4 bases and J 8 bases, with 23 bases left between them. CDR1 and CDR2 (germline): SGHTA, FQGNSA. There are 16 residues in the CDR3. The CDR3 reads CASSYLNPQGVIEAFF. CDR3 bases: TGTGCCAGCAGCTACCTTAACCCCCAGGGTGTAATAGAAGCTTTCTTT.

This clonotype was counted many times. This chain links TRBV5-6 with TRBJ1-6; 7 bases match TRBD1. J was trimmed by 8 bases and V by 3 bases; bases with no gene match: 8. This CDR3 is built from 15 residues. From germline, CDR1 is SGHDT and CDR2 YYEEEE. The CDR3 sequence is CASSYYRGLHSPLHF. The CDR3 region has the DNA TGTGCCAGCAGCTACTACAGGGGTTTGCATTCACCCCTCCACTTT.